The 5 T cell receptor beta chains below all came from one sample that was sequenced in a study of T-cell memory formation after mild COVID-19 (dated by TCRdb to the early 2020s). The protocol used for the library was 5' RACE. TCRdb names Illumina NovaSeq 6000 as the instrument used. The public reads were reanalyzed by TCRdb: fastp trimming at Q25, MiXCR alignment, in-frame beta chains only. Each CDR3 protein appears once, grouped with its most common genes and DNA. The sample table holds 200,000 to 250,000 distinct CDR3 sequences, of which 9.5% were seen once. The ten largest clones add up to 3% to 4.5% of the sample. Sequencing was performed on PBMCs or a T cell subset sorted from them (not recorded which). These receptors were obtained from a man between 18 and 29 years old who had mild COVID-19 (a few samples of this study predate the infection). The sample titles of this study are shuffled in the database, so cell type and time point are left out; the donor was told from shared clones.

This clonotype turned up a few times. The chain links TRBV29-1 to TRBJ1-1, with D possibly being TRBD1 (6 bases). Germline CDR1 and CDR2: SQVTM and ANQGSEA. This CDR3 is 17 amino acids long. Trimming removed 7 bases at V and 1 base at J, with 25 bases between. This CDR3 reads CSAGRTTTGTSNTEAFF. DNA of the CDR3: TGCAGCGCTGGGAGAACCACCACCGGGACATCGAACACTGAAGCTTTCTTT.

Only a few counts were recorded for this clonotype. J is TRBJ1-1 and V is TRBV7-9, with 9 nucleotides matching TRBD1. The V gene end was trimmed by 3 bases and the J gene end by 4 bases; junction bases not matched to a gene: 3. Germline CDR1 reads SEHNR; CDR2 reads FQNEAQ (reference sequence). This CDR3 comprises 14 residues. CDR3 sequence: CASSFGQGSTEAFF. The DNA of the CDR3 is TGTGCCAGCAGCTTTGGACAGGGGAGCACTGAAGCTTTCTTT. Complete variable domain (other parts from reference TRBV7-9 and TRBJ1-1): DTGVSQNPRHKITKRGQNVTFRCDPISEHNRLYWYRQTLGQGPEFLTYFQNEAQLEKSRLLSDRFSAERPKGSFSTLEIQRTEQGDSAMYLCASSFGQGSTEAFFGQGTRLTVV.

This clonotype has only a few counts. The rearrangement links TRBV3-1 to TRBJ2-7; 10 nucleotides agree with TRBD1. The length of the CDR3 is 14 residues. The V gene's germline CDR1 is LGHDT and CDR2 YNNKEL (reference sequence). V lost 4 bases to trimming and J lost 7 bases; unmatched junction nucleotides: 7. The DNA for the CDR3 is TGTGCCAGCAGCCCCGGGACAGGGGCTCGGGAGCAGTACGTC. Translated: CASSPGTGAREQYV.

V is TRBV12-3 or TRBV12-4 and J is TRBJ1-4; D may be TRBD1 (6 bases). The CDR3 is 14 amino acids. V lost 6 bases to trimming and J lost 4 bases, with 12 bases between them. The CDR3 loop is CASSPGQINEKLFF. As DNA, the CDR3 is TGTGCCAGCAGCCCCGGACAGATTAATGAAAAACTGTTTTTT.

This clonotype turned up a few times. The V and J genes are TRBV6-2 or TRBV6-3 and TRBJ1-4, with TRBD1 as a possible D gene (5 bases). Looked up from germline, CDR1 is MNHEY and CDR2 is SVGEGT. Trimming stripped 2 bases from V and 6 bases from J, with 10 bases between. The CDR3 is made up of 14 amino acids. CDR3 residues: CASSYGGSDEKLFF. CDR3 DNA sequence: TGTGCCAGCAGTTACGGGGGATCCGATGAAAAACTGTTTTTT.